These 23 T cell receptor beta chains came from one sample sequenced in a study of CD8+ T cells in alopecia areata. Extracted RNA was reverse transcribed, and the resulting cDNA served as sequencing template. The data were produced by immunoSEQ multiplex PCR, yet TCRdb's version contains in-frame clones alone and is incomplete. The sample yields about 110,000 clones, approximately 50% seen once. The sample consisted of NKG2D-low CD8+ T cells sorted from blood. These receptors were collected from a human donor with alopecia areata.

V gene TRBV5-1 combines with J gene TRBJ2-1; D uncertain. There are 17 residues in the CDR3. Trimming stripped 0 bases from V and 0 bases from J, with 13 bases between. Germline V gives CDR1 SGHRS, CDR2 YFSETQ. The CDR3 DNA is TGCGCCAGCAGCTTGGGTTTTGAAGTGACCTCCTACAATGAGCAGTTCTTC. The encoded protein is CASSLGFEVTSYNEQFF.

The rearrangement joins TRBV12-5 to TRBJ2-1; D uncertain. Trimming shortened V by 6 bases and J by 3 bases, and 6 bases separated the two germline ends. The CDR3 runs to 12 residues. In germline, CDR1 is LGHNT, CDR2 FRNRAP. Here the CDR3 reads CASGPDYNEQFF. Written as DNA, the CDR3 is TGTGCTAGTGGCCCGGACTACAATGAGCAGTTCTTC.

V gene TRBV10-3 combines with J gene TRBJ1-5; 9 bases agree with TRBD1. The germline gives CDR1 ENHRY, CDR2 SYGVKD. With 10 bases clipped from V and 9 bases from J, the junction kept 10 bases outside the gene matches. CDR3 length: 13 amino acids. The CDR3 DNA reads as TGTGCCAGCCGGGACAGGGCCCAGAGGCCCCAGCATTTT. Translating gives CASRDRAQRPQHF.

V is TRBV29-1 and J is TRBJ2-5; TRBD2 agrees at 7 bases. The J call is doubtful: the DNA matches TRBJ2-7 better. CDR3 length: 12 amino acids. Per the germline V gene, CDR1 is SQVTM and CDR2 is ANQGSEA. This CDR3 reads CSVTGRGGEQYF. The CDR3 region has the DNA TGCAGCGTTACGGGGCGCGGGGGCGAGCAGTACTTC.

The J gene is TRBJ2-1, the V gene TRBV4-1; either TRBD1 or TRBD2 may fit D (6 bases each). The germline V gene encodes CDR1 MGHRA and CDR2 YSYEKL. CDR3 length equals 15 residues. V was shortened by 0 bases and J by 8 bases, with 14 bases between the two germline ends. The CDR3 sequence: CASSQDRGGGYEQFF. CDR3 sequence (DNA): TGCGCCAGCAGCCAAGACCGCGGAGGGGGGTATGAGCAGTTCTTC.

A few counts support this clone. The chain is built from TRBV27 and TRBJ2-7; D is uncertain. Trimming cost V 2 bases and J 6 bases, with 8 bases left between them. The CDR3 consists of 12 residues. CDR1 and CDR2 (germline): MNHEY, SMNVEV (reference sequence). CDR3 coding DNA: TGTGCCAGCAGTTTAAATCTGGTCGAGCAGTACTTC. It translates to CASSLNLVEQYF.

The V call is TRBV15, the J call TRBJ1-2; TRBD1 might be the D (5 bases). The CDR3 totals 13 residues. Germline CDR1 is LNHNV and CDR2 is YYDKDF (reference sequence). The V and J ends lost 0 bases and 8 bases respectively, with 10 bases between them. Written as DNA, the CDR3 is TGTGCCACCAGCAGAGATCGCGGGGACGGCTACACCTTC. Translation: CATSRDRGDGYTF.

The chain couples TRBV19 to TRBJ2-1; D gene unclear. Germline CDR1 and CDR2: LNHDA and SQIVND (reference sequence). The V gene lost 2 bases and the J gene lost 6 bases, with 5 bases spanning the gap. There are 12 residues in the CDR3. CDR3 protein: CASSISVNEQFF. CDR3 sequence (DNA): TGTGCCAGTAGTATATCCGTCAATGAGCAGTTCTTC.

The rearrangement joins TRBV14 to TRBJ2-1; the match to TRBD2 covers 7 bases. In germline, CDR1 is SGHDN, CDR2 FVKESK. V lost 1 base and J lost 7; bases outside the gene matches: 10. This CDR3 has 16 amino acids. The CDR3 here is CASSQAGREKGNEQFF. DNA for the CDR3: TGTGCCAGCAGCCAAGCTGGGCGGGAGAAGGGGAATGAGCAGTTCTTC.

This clone was seen a handful of times. The CDR3 region has the DNA TGTGCCAGCAGGCCCGGGACTAGCGGGAGGGATCTAGGGAGTGAGCAGTTCTTC. Protein sequence: CASRPGTSGRDLGSEQFF. The chain links TRBV7-9 to TRBJ2-1; 16 bases agree with TRBD2. Per germline, CDR1 SEHNR and CDR2 FQNEAQ (reference sequence). Trimming removed 6 bases from V and 9 bases from J; junction bases left unmatched: 14. This CDR3 is built from 18 residues.

This rearrangement joins TRBV29-1 to TRBJ1-2, with TRBD1 identical over 8 bases. V was pared by 5 bases and J by 5 bases, with 7 bases of the junction left unmatched. From germline, CDR1 is SQVTM and CDR2 ANQGSEA. CDR3 length equals 13 residues. The CDR3 is CSVPDRVLYGYTF. The CDR3 bases are TGCAGCGTTCCGGACAGGGTCCTTTATGGCTACACCTTC.

This clone was seen a handful of times. The J gene is TRBJ2-1, the V gene TRBV2; 9 bases are a match to TRBD1. Germline loops: CDR1 SNHLY, CDR2 FYNNEI. Trimming took 5 bases from V and 14 from J; bases not matched to a gene: 10. There are 13 residues in the CDR3. The CDR3 nucleotides are TGTGCCAGCAGTTTTCTACCGGGACAGGGTGAGTTCTTC. Amino acids: CASSFLPGQGEFF.

The rearrangement links TRBV5-1 to TRBJ1-2; the D is unclear. Trimming stripped 0 bases from V and 4 bases from J, with 4 bases between. The CDR3 has 12 residues. The germline V gene encodes CDR1 SGHRS and CDR2 YFSETQ. The CDR3 DNA is TGCGCCAGCAGCTTGGGGGGCTATGGCTACACCTTC. This translates into CASSLGGYGYTF. Looking up the rest from reference TRBV5-1 and TRBJ1-2 gives the full variable domain: KAGVTQTPRYLIKTRGQQVTLSCSPISGHRSVSWYQQTPGQGLQFLFEYFSETQRNKGNFPGRFSGRQFSNSRSEMNVSTLELGDSALYLCASSLGGYGYTFGSGTRLTVV.

The chain has TRBV27 and TRBJ2-7, with D perhaps TRBD1 or TRBD2 (5 bases each). The length of the CDR3 is 12 residues. CDR1 is MNHEY, CDR2 SMNVEV, per germline (reference sequence). V shed 2 bases and J shed 4 bases, with 6 bases lying between them. The CDR3 spells CASSLGGYEQYF. CDR3 coding DNA: TGTGCCAGCAGTTTAGGGGGTTACGAGCAGTACTTC.

This clone was seen a few times. The genes are TRBV28 and TRBJ1-1; a possible D gene is TRBD1 (5 bases). The CDR3 totals 14 residues. From germline, CDR1 is MDHEN and CDR2 SYDVKM. Trimming removed 5 bases from V and 0 bases from J, with 10 bases in between. This CDR3 is CASSLTVMNTEAFF. The CDR3 DNA reads as TGTGCCAGCAGTCTGACAGTCATGAACACTGAAGCTTTCTTT.

V gene TRBV27 combines with J gene TRBJ2-1; D remains ambiguous. V was clipped by 3 bases and J by 1 base, with 10 bases between them. The CDR3 is made up of 15 amino acids. CDR1 is MNHEY and CDR2 is SMNVEV in the germline V gene (reference sequence). The CDR3 region is CASSFGVYSYNEQFF. DNA of the CDR3: TGTGCCAGCAGTTTTGGGGTTTATTCCTACAATGAGCAGTTCTTC.

CDR3 residues: CATQPDSYEQYF. Written as DNA, the CDR3 is TGTGCCACCCAGCCAGATTCCTACGAGCAGTACTTC. The chain employs TRBV28 and TRBJ2-7; D remains unclear. V lost 10 bases and J 1 base, leaving 11 bases between the germline ends. The germline CDR1 and CDR2 sequences are MDHEN and SYDVKM. The CDR3 sequence is 12 residues long.

In this sample, this clone turned up a few times. The same CDR3 also results from other DNA sequences found in this sample. The chain carries TRBV29-1 and TRBJ2-1, with TRBD2 identical over 12 bases. This CDR3 spans 15 amino acids. Germline CDR1 is SQVTM and CDR2 is ANQGSEA. The V segment lost 3 bases and the J segment 1 base; nucleotides outside the gene matches: 1. In DNA form, the CDR3 reads TGCAGCGTTGAGCTAGCGGGGGGGTCCTACAATGAGCAGTTCTTC. This codes for CSVELAGGSYNEQFF.

The CDR3 reads CATSPASGSYEQYF. In DNA form, the CDR3 reads TGTGCCACCAGCCCCGCTAGCGGATCCTACGAGCAGTACTTC. The chain is built from TRBV15 and TRBJ2-7; the match to TRBD2 covers 7 bases. The germline V gene has CDR1 LNHNV and CDR2 YYDKDF (reference sequence). The CDR3 spans 14 residues. V shed 5 bases and J 1 base; nucleotides not matched to a gene: 5.

The CDR3 protein is CASSQSPVETQYF. CDR3 in DNA: TGTGCCAGCAGTCAAAGTCCCGTAGAGACCCAGTACTTC. The chain couples TRBV28 to TRBJ2-5, with D uncertain. V shed 5 bases and J shed 4 bases, with 11 bases lying between them. Germline CDR1 is MDHEN and CDR2 is SYDVKM. This CDR3 region has 13 residues.

This sequence joins TRBV6-5 and TRBJ1-2, with 9 bases lining up with TRBD1. The CDR3 consists of 15 residues. V lost 0 bases, J lost 5 bases, and 4 bases stayed unmatched. Germline CDR1 is MNHEY and CDR2 is SVGAGI. CDR3 amino acids: CASSYSSDRGYGYTF. The CDR3 DNA reads as TGTGCCAGCAGTTACTCGAGTGACAGGGGGTATGGCTACACCTTC.

This chain joins TRBV2 and TRBJ2-1; 9 bases agree with TRBD2. Germline V gives CDR1 SNHLY, CDR2 FYNNEI. Trimming cost V 6 bases and J 9 bases; bases outside gene matches: 9. This CDR3 comprises 14 residues. Here the CDR3 DNA reads TGTGCCAGCAGCCACGGGACTAGCTTTGGTGAGCAGTTCTTC. Translating it yields CASSHGTSFGEQFF.

J is TRBJ2-5 and V is TRBV4-1; tentatively, D is TRBD2 (6 bases). The V gene lost 2 bases and the J gene lost 0 bases, with 7 bases spanning the gap. The CDR3 contains 14 residues. The germline V gene encodes CDR1 MGHRA and CDR2 YSYEKL. CDR3 in amino acids: CASSQTGDQETQYF. The CDR3 nucleotides read TGCGCCAGCAGCCAAACGGGGGACCAAGAGACCCAGTACTTC.